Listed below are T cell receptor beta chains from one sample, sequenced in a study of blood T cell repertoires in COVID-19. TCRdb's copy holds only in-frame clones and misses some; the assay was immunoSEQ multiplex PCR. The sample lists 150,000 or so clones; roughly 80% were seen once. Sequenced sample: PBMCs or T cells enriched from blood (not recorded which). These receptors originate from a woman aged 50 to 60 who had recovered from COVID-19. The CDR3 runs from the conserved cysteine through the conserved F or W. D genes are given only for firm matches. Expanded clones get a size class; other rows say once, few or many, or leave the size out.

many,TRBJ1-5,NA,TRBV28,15,CATRRGGGRNQPQHF,TGTGCCACCCGGAGGGGGGGCGGACGGAATCAGCCCCAGCATTTT
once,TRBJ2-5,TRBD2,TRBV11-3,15,CASSNRGGIQETQYF,TGTGCCAGCAGCAACCGGGGGGGGATACAAGAGACCCAGTACTTC
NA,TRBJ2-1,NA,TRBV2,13,CASRYRVYNEQFF,TGTGCCAGCAGGTACAGGGTTTACAATGAGCAGTTCTTC
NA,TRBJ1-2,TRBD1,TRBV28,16,CASTRGGQGSGYGYTF,TGTGCCAGCACCAGGGGGGGACAGGGATCGGGCTATGGCTACACCTTC
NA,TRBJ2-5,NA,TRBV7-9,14,CASSLGVGGETQYF,TGTGCCAGCAGCTTAGGGGTAGGGGGAGAGACCCAGTACTTC
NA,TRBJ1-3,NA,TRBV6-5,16,CASSYSGRVYGNTIYF,TGTGCCAGCAGTTACTCGGGCAGGGTCTACGGAAACACCATATATTTT
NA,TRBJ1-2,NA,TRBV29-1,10,CSDSQYGYTF,TGCAGCGACAGTCAGTATGGCTACACCTTC
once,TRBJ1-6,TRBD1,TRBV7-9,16,CASSPTGTGFNSPLHF,TGTGCCAGCAGCCCGACCGGGACAGGCTTTAATTCACCCCTCCACTTT
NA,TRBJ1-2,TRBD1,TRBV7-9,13,CASSRGQGIDYTF,TGTGCCAGCAGCCGGGGACAGGGGATAGACTACACCTTC
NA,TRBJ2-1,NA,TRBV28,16,CASSSPSGVGYNEQFF,TGTGCCAGCAGTTCCCCCTCTGGAGTAGGTTACAATGAGCAGTTCTTC
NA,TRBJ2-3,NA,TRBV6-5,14,CASDKGASTDTQYF,TGTGCCAGCGACAAAGGGGCTAGCACAGATACGCAGTATTTT
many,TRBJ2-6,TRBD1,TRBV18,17,CASSPGQVSSGANVLTF,TGTGCCAGCTCACCGGGACAGGTCAGCTCTGGGGCCAACGTCCTGACTTTC
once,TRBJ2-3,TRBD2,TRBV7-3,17,CASSTGTSGGAWDTQYF,TGTGCCAGCAGTACTGGGACTAGCGGGGGGGCCTGGGATACGCAGTATTTT
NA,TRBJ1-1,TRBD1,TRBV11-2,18,CASSPSLMGTGGDTEAFF,TGTGCCAGCAGCCCAAGTCTCATGGGGACAGGGGGTGACACTGAAGCTTTCTTT
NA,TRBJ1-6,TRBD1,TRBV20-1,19,CSASPSEWTGSRNNSPLHF,TGCAGTGCTAGTCCCAGCGAGTGGACAGGGAGTCGTAATAATTCACCCCTCCACTTT
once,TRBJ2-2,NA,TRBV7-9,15,CASSPMTGNTGELFF,TGTGCCAGCAGCCCCATGACAGGGAACACCGGGGAGCTGTTTTTT
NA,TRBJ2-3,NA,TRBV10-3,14,CATGQGGATDTQYF,TGTGCCACCGGGCAGGGGGGTGCTACAGATACGCAGTATTTT
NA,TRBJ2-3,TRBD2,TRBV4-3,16,CASSRIAGGAADTQYF,TGCGCCAGCAGCCGAATAGCGGGAGGCGCTGCAGATACGCAGTATTTT
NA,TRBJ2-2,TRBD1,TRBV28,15,CASSLGTGGTGELFF,TGTGCCAGCAGTTTGGGGACAGGTGGGACCGGGGAGCTGTTTTTT
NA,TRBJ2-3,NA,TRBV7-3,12,CASSPGSDTQYF,TGTGCCAGCAGCCCAGGGTCAGATACGCAGTATTTT
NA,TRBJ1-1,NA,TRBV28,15,CASLKGVLGLTEAFF,TGTGCCAGCCTTAAGGGGGTCTTAGGTTTGACTGAAGCTTTCTTT
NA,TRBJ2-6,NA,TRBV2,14,CASSLISGANVLTF,TGTGCCAGCAGCTTAATCTCTGGGGCCAACGTCCTGACTTTC
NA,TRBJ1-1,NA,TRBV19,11,CASSIAGPAFF,TGTGCCAGTAGTATTGCGGGACCAGCTTTCTTT
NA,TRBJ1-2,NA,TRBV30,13,CAWSVPDSYGYTF,TGTGCCTGGAGTGTACCGGACAGCTATGGCTACACCTTC
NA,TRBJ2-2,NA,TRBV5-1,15,CASSLKGQTPGELFF,TGCGCCAGCAGCTTAAAGGGACAAACACCCGGGGAGCTGTTTTTT
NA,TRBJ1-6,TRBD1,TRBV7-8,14,CASSFGTGELPLHF,TGTGCCAGCAGCTTCGGGACAGGGGAATTGCCCCTCCACTTT
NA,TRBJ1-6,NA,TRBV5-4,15,CASRIWGRGNSPLHF,TGTGCCAGCAGAATTTGGGGGCGCGGGAATTCACCCCTCCACTTT
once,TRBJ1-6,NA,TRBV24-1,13,CATSGGRDSPLHF,TGTGCCACCAGTGGAGGTCGGGATTCACCCCTCCACTTT
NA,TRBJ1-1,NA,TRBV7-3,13,CASSSEMNTEAFF,TGTGCCAGCAGTTCCGAGATGAACACTGAAGCTTTCTTT
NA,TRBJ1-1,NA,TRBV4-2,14,CASSPGLLNTEAFF,TGTGCCAGCAGCCCGGGTTTGCTGAACACTGAAGCTTTCTTT
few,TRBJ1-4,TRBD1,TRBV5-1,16,CASSLGQGMGNEKLFF,TGCGCCAGCAGCTTGGGACAGGGGATGGGTAATGAAAAACTGTTTTTT
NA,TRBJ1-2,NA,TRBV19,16,CASSTFRRREDYGYTF,TGTGCCAGTAGTACGTTCCGGAGGCGGGAGGACTATGGCTACACCTTC
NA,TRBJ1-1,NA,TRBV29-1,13,CSVEGSPGTEAFF,TGCAGCGTTGAAGGCTCCCCGGGGACTGAAGCTTTCTTT
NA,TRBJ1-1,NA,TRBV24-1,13,CATSDLRGTEAFF,TGTGCCACCAGTGATTTGCGGGGGACTGAAGCTTTCTTT
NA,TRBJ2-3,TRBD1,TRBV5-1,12,CASAGTGSTQYF,TGCGCCAGCGCCGGGACAGGGAGCACGCAGTATTTT
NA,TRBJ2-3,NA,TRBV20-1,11,CSAGGTDTQYF,TGCAGTGCAGGGGGCACAGATACGCAGTATTTT
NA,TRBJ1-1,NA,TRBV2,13,CASRTGPNTEAFF,TGTGCCAGCAGGACAGGTCCTAACACTGAAGCTTTCTTT
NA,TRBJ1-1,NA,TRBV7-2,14,CASRQQDQNTEAFF,TGTGCCAGCAGGCAACAGGACCAGAACACTGAAGCTTTCTTT
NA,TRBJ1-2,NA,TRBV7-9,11,CASSLELPLTF,TGTGCCAGCAGCTTAGAACTGCCCCTCACCTTC
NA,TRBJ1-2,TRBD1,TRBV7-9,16,CASSLALGGQANGYTF,TGTGCCAGCAGCTTAGCGCTCGGAGGACAGGCGAATGGCTACACCTTC
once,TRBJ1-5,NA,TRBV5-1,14,CASSQGVSGQPQHF,TGCGCCAGCAGCCAAGGGGTATCAGGACAGCCCCAGCATTTT
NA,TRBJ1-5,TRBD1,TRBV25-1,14,CASRQGPGNQPQHF,TGTGCCAGCAGACAGGGGCCAGGGAATCAGCCCCAGCATTTT
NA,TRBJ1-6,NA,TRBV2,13,CASTALGDSPLHF,TGTGCCAGCACCGCTCTAGGGGATTCACCCCTCCACTTT
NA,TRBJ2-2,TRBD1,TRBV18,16,CASSPPGQGATGELFF,TGTGCCAGCTCACCACCGGGACAGGGGGCTACCGGGGAGCTGTTTTTT
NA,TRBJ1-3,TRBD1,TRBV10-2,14,CASSEGQGRDTIYF,TGCGCCAGCAGTGAGGGACAGGGGAGGGACACCATATATTTT
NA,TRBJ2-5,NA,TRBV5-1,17,CASSFLGGKPYQETQYF,TGCGCCAGCAGCTTCCTAGGGGGAAAACCGTACCAAGAGACCCAGTACTTC
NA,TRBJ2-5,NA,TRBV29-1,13,CSVEGSPQETQYF,TGCAGCGTTGAAGGCAGTCCCCAAGAGACCCAGTACTTC
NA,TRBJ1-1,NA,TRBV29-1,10,CSVVAPQAFF,TGCAGCGTTGTGGCTCCCCAGGCTTTCTTT